The text below deals with one T cell receptor beta chain. Its antigen is unknown. Method: immunoSEQ multiplex PCR; TCRdb's copy keeps in-frame clones and lacks some. The sample holds about 1.1 million clones, around three quarters seen once. This sample is part of a study of shared clonotypes between healthy human individuals. Points from the study as a whole: Having only a few donors restricted how much genetic and exposure-history diversity was captured. Naive subsets generally exceeded memory subsets in estimated richness.

The CDR3 runs 12 residues. Germline V lookup: CDR1 LNHDA, CDR2 SQIVND (reference sequence). V lost 3 bases and J 5 bases, leaving 5 bases between the germline ends. The CD4+ fraction was divided into a CD45RA+ naive subset and a CD45RA-negative memory subset. This TCR derives from a man younger than 35 in good health. Some clones in this sample may be carry-over from other donors' samples. This chain connects TRBV19 to TRBJ1-5; D gene unclear. Sequencing was done on a sample of memory CD4+ T cells from PBMCs. The subset is: CD45RA-negative fraction. The CDR3 DNA reads TGTGCCAGTAGTATCCTATATCAGCCCCAGCATTTT. This sequence encodes CASSILYQPQHF.